One and the same sample provided the 9 T cell receptor beta chains below, sequenced in a study of patients and donors after allogeneic stem cell transplantation. TCRdb re-called the RT-PCR reads through MiXCR, storing one row per CDR3 protein. The top ten clones hold around 10% of a sample with roughly 230,000 distinct CDR3 sequences, roughly 14% of them seen once. Specimen: blood, either unsorted or a sorted T cell fraction (not recorded which). These receptor sequences come from a human donor who was either an allogeneic HSCT recipient or a stem cell or donor lymphocyte infusion donor (not recorded which). It is not recorded whose cells these are; they may come from a transplant donor.

In its sample, this clonotype was seen a few times. V usage is TRBV15 and J usage is TRBJ2-5; D not certain. V was cut by 5 bases and J by 4 bases, with 14 bases left in between. This CDR3 comprises 14 residues. The germline gives CDR1 LNHNV, CDR2 YYDKDF (reference sequence). The CDR3 spells CATSFDRSGETQYF. The CDR3 DNA reads as TGTGCCACCAGCTTTGACCGGAGTGGAGAGACCCAGTACTTC.

This clonotype was picked up a small number of times. This chain uses TRBV20-1 with TRBJ2-1; D may be TRBD2 (6 bases). The CDR3 is 14 amino acids. Germline V lookup: CDR1 DFQATT, CDR2 SNEGSKA (reference sequence). V was clipped by 6 bases and J by 6 bases, with 18 bases between them. The CDR3 DNA follows: TGCAGTGCCTCAATGGGGGGAGAGTTCAATGAGCAGTTCTTC. Its translation is CSASMGGEFNEQFF.

The V call is TRBV5-1, the J call TRBJ2-1; D is possibly TRBD2 (6 bases). V shed 4 bases and J shed 2 bases, with 16 bases lying between them. The germline V gene encodes CDR1 SGHRS and CDR2 YFSETQ. This CDR3 is 16 amino acids long. CDR3 loop: CASSARLAITYNEQFF. Written as DNA, the CDR3 is TGCGCCAGCAGCGCAAGGCTAGCGATAACCTACAATGAGCAGTTCTTC.

V is TRBV6-1 and J is TRBJ2-7; maybe TRBD1 (6 bases). V gave up 6 bases and J gave up 1 base, with 16 bases separating them. The CDR3 is 15 residues long. Germline V gene data show CDR1 as MNHNS and CDR2 as SASEGT. CDR3 sequence reads: CASREINGQSYEQYF. In DNA form, the CDR3 reads TGTGCCAGCAGGGAGATCAACGGACAGTCCTACGAGCAGTACTTC.

V and J are TRBV6-2 or TRBV6-3 and TRBJ2-5; TRBD2 aligns across 12 bases. The J segment lost 1 base and the V segment lost 2 bases, leaving 5 bases of the junction unmatched. Germline loops: CDR1 MNHEY, CDR2 SVGEGT. CDR3 length equals 17 residues. The DNA for the CDR3 is TGTGCCAGCAGTTACGAGACTAGCGGGAGCCTCCAAGAGACCCAGTACTTC. Protein product: CASSYETSGSLQETQYF.

This clonotype was recorded once. This rearrangement joins TRBV20-1 to TRBJ1-5, with no clear D. Germline CDR1 reads DFQATT; CDR2 reads SNEGSKA (reference sequence). This CDR3 contains 14 residues. The germline V and J ends were trimmed by 3 bases and 0 bases, with 9 bases remaining between them. The CDR3 spells CSASGLNSNQPQHF. The CDR3 coding sequence is TGCAGTGCTAGCGGACTCAATAGCAATCAGCCCCAGCATTTT.

This clonotype was seen repeatedly, ten times or more. The genes are TRBV5-6 and TRBJ2-1; 8 nucleotides align to TRBD2. V lost 4 bases and J lost 3; bases outside the gene matches: 12. Per germline, CDR1 SGHDT and CDR2 YYEEEE. The CDR3 length is 17 residues. The CDR3 reads CASSIITLAESYNEQFF. CDR3 nucleotide sequence: TGTGCCAGCAGCATAATTACACTAGCGGAGAGCTACAATGAGCAGTTCTTC.

The CDR3: CASSWGQGSGTDTQYF. In DNA form, the CDR3 reads TGCGCCAGCAGCTGGGGACAGGGCAGTGGTACAGATACGCAGTATTTT. The chain has TRBV5-1 and TRBJ2-3, with 9 bases lining up with TRBD1. Trimming removed 3 bases from V and 3 bases from J; junction bases left unmatched: 8. The CDR3 is 16 amino acids. Germline assignment: CDR1 SGHRS and CDR2 YFSETQ.

This clonotype has a handful of counts. The chain links TRBV6-5 to TRBJ2-2; D gene uncertain. This CDR3 is built from 16 residues. Trimming stripped 0 bases from V and 2 bases from J, with 10 bases between. Germline V lookup: CDR1 MNHEY, CDR2 SVGAGI. DNA of the CDR3: TGTGCCAGCAGTTACTCGATGCGGACCAACACCGGGGAGCTGTTTTTT. Its translation is CASSYSMRTNTGELFF.